This T cell receptor beta chain is from a study of cytomegalovirus exposure and HLA in healthy donors. As for the study in general: T cells numbering about 179 million yielded fewer than 140 million unique TCR beta sequences in an earlier analysis. Study-wide results and limits: It was only CMV serostatus that was available as immune exposure information. A classifier reportedly called cytomegalovirus status with high sensitivity and specificity. Cytomegalovirus-associated status was assigned to roughly 160 TCR beta chains.

About this clone itself: Its cognate antigen is unknown.

The CDR3 consists of 15 residues. Germline V gene lookup returns CDR1 SGHDT and CDR2 YYEEEE. Trimming took 6 bases from V and 7 from J; bases not matched to a gene: 9. Researchers ran the PCR with 60 Vbeta and 13 Jbeta primers. Assay: immunoSEQ multiplex PCR; the TCRdb copy retains only in-frame clones and omits some. In the table there are about 100,000 clones, approximately 81% of which are singletons. The chain uses TRBV5-6 and TRBJ2-1; 11 bases are a match to TRBD2. The origin of this receptor is a female donor in good health and CMV-seropositive. Material for sequencing was PBMCs. CDR3 nucleotides: TGTGCCAGCACTAACTGGGGGACTAGCGGAAATGAGCAGTTCTTC. Protein sequence: CASTNWGTSGNEQFF.